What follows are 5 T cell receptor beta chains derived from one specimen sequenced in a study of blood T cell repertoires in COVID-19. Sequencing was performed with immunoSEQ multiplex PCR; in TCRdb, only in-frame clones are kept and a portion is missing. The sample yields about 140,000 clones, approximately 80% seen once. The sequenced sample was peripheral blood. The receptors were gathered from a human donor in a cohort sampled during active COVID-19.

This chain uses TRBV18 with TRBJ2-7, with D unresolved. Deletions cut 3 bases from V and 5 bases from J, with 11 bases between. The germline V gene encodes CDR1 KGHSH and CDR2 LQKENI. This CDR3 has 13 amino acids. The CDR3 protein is CASSPAVRHEQYF. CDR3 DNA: TGTGCCAGCTCACCGGCGGTTCGTCACGAGCAGTACTTC.

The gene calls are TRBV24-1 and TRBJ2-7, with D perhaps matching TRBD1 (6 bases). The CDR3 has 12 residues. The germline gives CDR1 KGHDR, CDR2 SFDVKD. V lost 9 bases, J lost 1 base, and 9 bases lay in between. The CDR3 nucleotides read TGTGCCACCTCCCAGGGGTCCTACGAGCAGTACTTC. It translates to CATSQGSYEQYF.

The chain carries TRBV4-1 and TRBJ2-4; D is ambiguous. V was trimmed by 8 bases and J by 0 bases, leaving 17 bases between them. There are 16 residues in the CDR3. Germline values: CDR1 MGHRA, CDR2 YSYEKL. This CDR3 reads CASSPVLDLAKNIQYF. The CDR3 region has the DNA TGCGCCAGCTCCCCGGTTCTTGATCTAGCCAAAAACATTCAGTACTTC.

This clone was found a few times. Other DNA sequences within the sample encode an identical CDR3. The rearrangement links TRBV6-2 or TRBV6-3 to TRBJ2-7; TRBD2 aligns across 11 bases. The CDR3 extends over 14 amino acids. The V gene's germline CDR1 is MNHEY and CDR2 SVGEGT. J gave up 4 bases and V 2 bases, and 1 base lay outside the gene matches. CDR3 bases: TGTGCCAGCAGTTACACTAGCGGGAGTTACGAGCAGTACTTC. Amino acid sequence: CASSYTSGSYEQYF.

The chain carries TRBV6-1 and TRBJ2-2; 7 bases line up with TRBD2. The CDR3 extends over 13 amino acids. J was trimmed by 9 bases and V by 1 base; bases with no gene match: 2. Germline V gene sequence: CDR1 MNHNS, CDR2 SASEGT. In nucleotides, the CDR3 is TGTGCCAGCAGTGAAGGACTAGCAAGGGAGCTGTTTTTT. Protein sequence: CASSEGLARELFF.